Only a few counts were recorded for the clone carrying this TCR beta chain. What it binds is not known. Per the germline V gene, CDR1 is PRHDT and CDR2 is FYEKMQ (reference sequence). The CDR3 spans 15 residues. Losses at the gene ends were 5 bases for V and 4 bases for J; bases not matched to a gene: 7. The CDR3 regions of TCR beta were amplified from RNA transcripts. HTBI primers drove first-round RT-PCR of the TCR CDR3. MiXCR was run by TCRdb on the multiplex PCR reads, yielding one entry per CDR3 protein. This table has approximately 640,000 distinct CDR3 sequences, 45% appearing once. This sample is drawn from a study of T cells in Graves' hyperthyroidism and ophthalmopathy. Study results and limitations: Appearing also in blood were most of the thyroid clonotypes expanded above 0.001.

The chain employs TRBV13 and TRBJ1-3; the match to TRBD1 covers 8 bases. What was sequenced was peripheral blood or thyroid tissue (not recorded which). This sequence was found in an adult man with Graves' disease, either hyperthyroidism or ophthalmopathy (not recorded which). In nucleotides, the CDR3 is TGTGCCAGCAGCAACCCGGGACAGGCGGGAAACACCATATATTTT. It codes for CASSNPGQAGNTIYF.